These T cell receptor beta chains were read from a single sample in a study of blood T cell repertoires in COVID-19. Sequenced by immunoSEQ multiplex PCR; TCRdb stores in-frame clones only, minus some. This sample yields 200,000 to 300,000 clones, of which around 89% are seen a single time; just under 9% belongs to the top ten. Sequenced material: PBMCs or T cells enriched from blood (not recorded which). Every receptor here comes from a man aged 35 to 55 who had recovered from COVID-19. CDR3s include the opening cysteine and the closing phenylalanine or tryptophan. A D gene is named only where the DNA matches it firmly. Rows may omit the clone size; those that give it use once, few, many or a size class.

clone_size	v_call	j_call	d_call	cdr3_nt	cdr3_aa
NA	TRBV3-1/TRBV3-2	TRBJ1-6	TRBD1	TGTGCCAGCAGCCAAGAGGACAGGGGGCAGTTTTTTTTACCCCTCCACTTT	CASSQEDRGQFFLPLHF
NA	TRBV11-2	TRBJ2-5	NA	TGTGCCAGCAACGGACAGAAAGAGACCCAGTACTTC	CASNGQKETQYF
NA	TRBV5-6	TRBJ2-1	NA	TGTGCCAGCAGCTTGGGTGGGAGATCCCCGCCGGAAGAGCAGTTCTTC	CASSLGGRSPPEEQFF
NA	TRBV6-1	TRBJ2-3	NA	TGTGCCAGCAGTGAAACCCGGCTAGCTAATACGCAGTATTTT	CASSETRLANTQYF
NA	TRBV5-1	TRBJ1-2	TRBD1	TGCGCCAGCAGCCCCTCCTGGACAGGGGGCGCGACCTATGGCTACACCTTC	CASSPSWTGGATYGYTF
once	TRBV5-5	TRBJ2-1	NA	TGTGCCAGCAGCTTGTCTCCAACCGGGAGCCGTATTGAGCAGTTCTTC	CASSLSPTGSRIEQFF
NA	TRBV9	TRBJ1-1	NA	TGTGCCAGCAGCGTCACGGGGGGAAGTACTGAAGCTTTCTTT	CASSVTGGSTEAFF
NA	TRBV10-3	TRBJ2-7	NA	TGTGCCATCAGTACCTATAGGGAGGGGGACGAGCAGTACTTC	CAISTYREGDEQYF
once	TRBV5-4	TRBJ2-4	NA	TGTGCCAGCAGCTTGGAATCTAGCCCCAAAAACATTCAGTACTTC	CASSLESSPKNIQYF
once	TRBV24-1	TRBJ1-5	NA	TGTGCCACCAGTGATCAGGGTTGGCGGCCCCAGCATTTT	CATSDQGWRPQHF
NA	TRBV29-1	TRBJ1-1	TRBD1	TGCAGCGTTGAAGGAAGCGAGACAGGGGCGGTTGAAGCTTTCTTT	CSVEGSETGAVEAFF